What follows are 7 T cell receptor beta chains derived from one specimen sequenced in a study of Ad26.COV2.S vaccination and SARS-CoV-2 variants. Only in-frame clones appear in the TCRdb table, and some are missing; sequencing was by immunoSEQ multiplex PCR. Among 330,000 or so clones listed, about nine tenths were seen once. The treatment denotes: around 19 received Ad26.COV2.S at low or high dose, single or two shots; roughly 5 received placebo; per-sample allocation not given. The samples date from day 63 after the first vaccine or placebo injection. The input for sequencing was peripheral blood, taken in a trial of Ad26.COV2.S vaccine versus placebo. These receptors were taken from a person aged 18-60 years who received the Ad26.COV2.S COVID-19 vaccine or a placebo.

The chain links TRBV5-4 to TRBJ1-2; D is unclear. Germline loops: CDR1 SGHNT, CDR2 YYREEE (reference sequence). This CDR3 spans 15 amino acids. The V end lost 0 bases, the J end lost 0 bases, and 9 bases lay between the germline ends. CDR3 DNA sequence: TGTGCCAGCAGCTTGGACGTGTCAGCTAACTATGGCTACACCTTC. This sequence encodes CASSLDVSANYGYTF.

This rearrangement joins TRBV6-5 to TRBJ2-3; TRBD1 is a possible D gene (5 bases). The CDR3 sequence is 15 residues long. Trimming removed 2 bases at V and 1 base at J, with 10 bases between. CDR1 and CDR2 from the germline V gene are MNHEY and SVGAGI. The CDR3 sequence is CASSYEGVGTDTQYF. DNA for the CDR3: TGTGCCAGCAGTTACGAAGGGGTCGGCACAGATACGCAGTATTTT.

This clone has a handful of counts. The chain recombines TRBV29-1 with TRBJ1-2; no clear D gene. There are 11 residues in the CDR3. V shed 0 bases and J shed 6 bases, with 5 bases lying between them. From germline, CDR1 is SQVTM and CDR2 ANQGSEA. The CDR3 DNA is TGCAGCGTTGAAGATTTAAATGGCTACACCTTC. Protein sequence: CSVEDLNGYTF.

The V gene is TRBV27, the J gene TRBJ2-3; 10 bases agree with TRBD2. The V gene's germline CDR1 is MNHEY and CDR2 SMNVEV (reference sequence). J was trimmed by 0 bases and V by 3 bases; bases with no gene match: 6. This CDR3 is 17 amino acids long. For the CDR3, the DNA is TGTGCCAGCAGTTTGAGGCTAGCGGGAGTGAGCACAGATACGCAGTATTTT. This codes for CASSLRLAGVSTDTQYF.

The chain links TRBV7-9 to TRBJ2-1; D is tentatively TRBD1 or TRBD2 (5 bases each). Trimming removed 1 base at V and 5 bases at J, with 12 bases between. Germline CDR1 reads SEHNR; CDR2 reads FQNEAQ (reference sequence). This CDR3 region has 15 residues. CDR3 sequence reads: CASSLEGRDDNEQFF. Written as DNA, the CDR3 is TGTGCCAGCAGCTTAGAGGGCAGGGACGACAATGAGCAGTTCTTC.

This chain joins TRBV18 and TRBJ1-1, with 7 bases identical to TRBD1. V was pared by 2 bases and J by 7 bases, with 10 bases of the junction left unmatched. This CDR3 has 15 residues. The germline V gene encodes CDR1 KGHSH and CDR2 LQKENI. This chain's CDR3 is CASSPLGTGDSEAFF. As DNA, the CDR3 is TGTGCCAGCTCACCATTGGGGACGGGGGACAGTGAAGCTTTCTTT.

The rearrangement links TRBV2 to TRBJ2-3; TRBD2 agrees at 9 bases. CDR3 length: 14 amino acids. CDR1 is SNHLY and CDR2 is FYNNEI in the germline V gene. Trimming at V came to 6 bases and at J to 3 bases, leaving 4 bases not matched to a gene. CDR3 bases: TGTGCCAGCAGGGAGCGGGGGGTTACAGATACGCAGTATTTT. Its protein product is CASRERGVTDTQYF.